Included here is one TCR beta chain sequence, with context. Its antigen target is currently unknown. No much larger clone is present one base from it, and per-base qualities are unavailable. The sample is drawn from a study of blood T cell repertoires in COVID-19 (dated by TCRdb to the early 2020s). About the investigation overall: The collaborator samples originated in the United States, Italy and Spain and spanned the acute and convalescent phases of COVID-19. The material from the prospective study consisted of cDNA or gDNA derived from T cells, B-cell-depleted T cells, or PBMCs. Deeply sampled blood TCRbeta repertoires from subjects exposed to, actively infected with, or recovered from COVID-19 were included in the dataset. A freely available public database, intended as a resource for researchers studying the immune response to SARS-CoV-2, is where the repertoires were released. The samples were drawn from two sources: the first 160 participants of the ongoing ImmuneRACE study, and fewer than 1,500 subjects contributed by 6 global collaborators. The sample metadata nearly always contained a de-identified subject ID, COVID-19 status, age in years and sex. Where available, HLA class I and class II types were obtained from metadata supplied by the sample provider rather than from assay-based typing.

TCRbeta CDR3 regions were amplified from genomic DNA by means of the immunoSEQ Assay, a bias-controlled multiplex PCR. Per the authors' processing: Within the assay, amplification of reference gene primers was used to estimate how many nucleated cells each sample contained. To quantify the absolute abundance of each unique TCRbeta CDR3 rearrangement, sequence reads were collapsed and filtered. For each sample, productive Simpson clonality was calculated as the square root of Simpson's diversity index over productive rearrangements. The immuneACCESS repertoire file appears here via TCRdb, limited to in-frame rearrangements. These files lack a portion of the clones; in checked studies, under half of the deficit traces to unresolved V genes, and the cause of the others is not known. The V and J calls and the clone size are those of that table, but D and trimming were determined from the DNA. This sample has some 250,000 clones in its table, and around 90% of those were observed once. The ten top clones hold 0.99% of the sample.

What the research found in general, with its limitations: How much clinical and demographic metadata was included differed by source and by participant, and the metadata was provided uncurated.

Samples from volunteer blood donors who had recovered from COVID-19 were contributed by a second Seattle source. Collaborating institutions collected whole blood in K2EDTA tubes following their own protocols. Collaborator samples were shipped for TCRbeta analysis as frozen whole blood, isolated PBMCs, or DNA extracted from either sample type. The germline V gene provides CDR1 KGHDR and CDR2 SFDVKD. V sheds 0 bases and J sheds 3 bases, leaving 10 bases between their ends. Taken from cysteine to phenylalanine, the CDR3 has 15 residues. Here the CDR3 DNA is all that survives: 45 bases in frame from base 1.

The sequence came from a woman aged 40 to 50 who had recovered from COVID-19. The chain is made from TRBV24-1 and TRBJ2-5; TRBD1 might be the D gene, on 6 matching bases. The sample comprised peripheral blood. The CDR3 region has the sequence CATSDLYGTKETQYF. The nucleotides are TGTGCCACCAGTGATTTGTACGGGACAAAAGAGACCCAGTACTTC.